This T cell receptor beta chain comes out of a study of blood T cell repertoires in COVID-19. This CDR3 spans 14 amino acids. V shed 3 bases and J shed 6 bases, with 14 bases lying between them. Looked up from germline, CDR1 is LNHDA and CDR2 is SQIVND (reference sequence). Profiled with immunoSEQ multiplex PCR; TCRdb holds only in-frame clones, not every one. The repertoire holds about 94,000 clones, with roughly 84% as singletons. The chain joins TRBV19 to TRBJ1-2, with unresolved D. The clonotype was recovered from a man aged 55-75 years with acute or convalescent COVID-19. Sequenced sample: peripheral blood. CDR3 DNA sequence: TGTGCCAGTAGTATGACGGCAGATACAGATGGCTACACCTTC. This encodes CASSMTADTDGYTF.